This T cell receptor beta chain was captured in a study of blood T cell repertoires in COVID-19. Study-wide background: COVID-19 samples from acute and convalescent phases originated in the United States, Italy and Spain.

Per the study methods: Estimates of nucleated cell counts were drawn from the amplification of reference gene primers. This table comes from immunoSEQ multiplex PCR, and its TCRdb copy is limited to in-frame clones, with some not included. V, J and clone size are those of that table, while D and trimming were read from the DNA. The sample consists of about 300,000 clones, 88% of them appearing once. This clone was detected once. The ends lost 6 bases at V and 6 bases at J; junction bases unmatched: 6. CDR1 is SNHLY and CDR2 is FYNNEI in the germline V gene. The CDR3 spans 14 residues. The receptor was isolated from a man between 18 and 29 years old with active or convalescent COVID-19. Sequencing was performed on peripheral blood. The V and J genes are TRBV2 and TRBJ1-2, with 11 bases identical to TRBD1. The CDR3 coding sequence is TGTGCCAGCAGGGACAGGGGGCATTCCAATGGCTACACCTTC. It encodes CASRDRGHSNGYTF.